The TCR beta chain under discussion was sequenced for a study of human T cells and chemical hapten exposure. This clonotype was seen only a few times. Specified time point: pre-sensitization, week 0. Treatment described: therapeutic diphenylcyclopropenone sensitization with weekly scalp DPC. Patients had alopecia, were aged 18 to 70, and were not pregnant. The CDR3 sequence is 13 residues long. Germline V gene data show CDR1 as SNHLY and CDR2 as FYNNEI. Trimming stripped 7 bases from V and 1 base from J, with 10 bases between. The library attached unique molecular identifiers to individual cDNA molecules. TCRdb recomputed calls from the RACE reads with MiXCR, one row per CDR3 protein. Of around 300,000 distinct CDR3 sequences listed, 5% to 6.5% are singletons.

The sample in question was whole blood, obtained in connection with sensitization to the hapten diphenylcyclopropenone (DPC). The chain links TRBV2 to TRBJ1-1; weak D call: TRBD1 (5 bases). The origin of this receptor is a woman between 18 and 29 years old with alopecia areata. Some clones in this sample may be carry-over from other donors' samples. The CDR3 region has the DNA TGTGCCAGCAAGAACAGGCAGAACACTGAAGCTTTCTTT. As protein: CASKNRQNTEAFF.